Following are 22 T cell receptor beta chains from one sample sequenced in a study of T cell responses to AZD1222 COVID-19 vaccine. Method: immunoSEQ multiplex PCR; TCRdb's copy keeps in-frame clones and lacks some. The table has about 85,000 clones, approximately 87% seen once. The sample consisted of peripheral blood, taken on day 0 of AZD1222 vaccination. The origin of the receptors is an adult in good health.

The chain carries TRBV7-6 and TRBJ1-6, with D maybe TRBD1 (6 bases). This CDR3 has 13 amino acids. Trimming took 6 bases from V and 8 from J, leaving 11 bases between them. Germline CDR1 is SGHVS and CDR2 is FNYEAQ. This chain's CDR3 is CASRQGFDSPLHF. CDR3 nucleotides: TGTGCCAGCAGACAGGGATTCGATTCACCCCTCCACTTT.

The chain employs TRBV2 and TRBJ1-5, with D possibly being TRBD1 (5 bases). Germline values: CDR1 SNHLY, CDR2 FYNNEI. Trimming stripped 7 bases from V and 0 bases from J, with 19 bases between. This CDR3 has 17 residues. The CDR3, as DNA: TGTGCCAGCAAGAGGACACCCGAACCGTATAGCAATCAGCCCCAGCATTTT. It translates to CASKRTPEPYSNQPQHF. Using reference TRBV2 and TRBJ1-5 for the parts outside the CDR3, the full variable domain is EPEVTQTPSHQVTQMGQEVILRCVPISNHLYFYWYRQILGQKVEFLVSFYNNEISEKSEIFDDQFSVERPDGSNFTLKIRSTKLEDSAMYFCASKRTPEPYSNQPQHFGDGTRLSIL.

The rearrangement links TRBV18 to TRBJ1-4; 10 bases match TRBD1. The germline V gene encodes CDR1 KGHSH and CDR2 LQKENI. The CDR3 has 15 amino acids. Trimming cost V 3 bases and J 8 bases; bases outside gene matches: 6. The CDR3 is CASSPNGQGGEKLFF. The CDR3 DNA reads as TGTGCCAGCTCACCGAACGGACAGGGGGGGGAAAAACTGTTTTTT.

The CDR3 loop reads CASSLASSGQETQYF. Written as DNA, the CDR3 is TGTGCCAGCAGCTTAGCGAGTTCGGGACAAGAGACCCAGTACTTC. The chain is built from TRBV7-2 and TRBJ2-5, with D possibly TRBD2 on 5 matching bases. The CDR3 extends over 15 amino acids. Germline CDR1 SGHTA, CDR2 FQGNSA. Trimming removed 0 bases at V and 2 bases at J, with 10 bases between.

The CDR3 loop reads CASSQAFGGDQPQHF. CDR3 in DNA: TGTGCCAGCAGCCAGGCCTTTGGGGGGGATCAGCCCCAGCATTTT. The V and J genes are TRBV3-1 (or the pseudogene TRBV3-2) and TRBJ1-5; the D gene is possibly TRBD1 (5 bases). The germline V and J ends were trimmed by 3 bases and 5 bases, with 14 bases remaining between them. The CDR3 is made up of 15 amino acids. The germline V gene has CDR1 LGHDT and CDR2 YNNKEL (reference sequence).

This clone was seen once. This chain uses TRBV28 with TRBJ1-4; 8 nucleotides line up with TRBD1. Looked up from germline, CDR1 is MDHEN and CDR2 is SYDVKM. This CDR3 is 14 amino acids long. The J segment lost 8 bases and the V segment lost 7 bases, leaving 9 bases of the junction unmatched. CDR3 sequence: CASTSRTGNEKLFF. In DNA, the CDR3 is TGTGCCAGCACCTCACGGACAGGGAACGAAAAACTGTTTTTT.

The chain is built from TRBV5-1 and TRBJ1-4, with TRBD1 matching over 8 bases. The length of the CDR3 is 15 residues. The germline CDR1 and CDR2 sequences are SGHRS and YFSETQ. Unmatched junction bases numbered 4, after V lost 6 bases and J lost 0 bases. CDR3 DNA sequence: TGCGCCAGCACCGGGACAGGCGCAACTAATGAAAAACTGTTTTTT. It yields the protein CASTGTGATNEKLFF.

In regard to this clone: This specimen includes other DNA sequences encoding the same CDR3. The gene calls are TRBV9 and TRBJ1-5; D call uncertain. Per the germline V gene, CDR1 is SGDLS and CDR2 is YYNGEE. The CDR3 spans 13 residues. Trimming cost V 0 bases and J 1 base, with 2 bases left between them. The CDR3 DNA sequence: TGTGCCAGCAGCGTAGGGAGCAATCAGCCCCAGCATTTT. As protein: CASSVGSNQPQHF.

The rearrangement uses TRBV7-2 and TRBJ2-7, with D uncertain. Per the germline V gene, CDR1 is SGHTA and CDR2 is FQGNSA. The CDR3 contains 15 residues. V dropped 4 bases and J dropped 0 bases, with 13 bases sitting between them. CDR3 in DNA: TGTGCCAGCAGCTCATACCACAGTAGCTCCTACGAGCAGTACTTC. Translated, it gives CASSSYHSSSYEQYF.

This chain uses TRBV4-1 with TRBJ1-5; D is undetermined. V was cut by 4 bases and J by 8 bases, with 15 bases left in between. The CDR3 length is 14 residues. Germline CDR1 reads MGHRA; CDR2 reads YSYEKL. The CDR3 sequence: CASSPSKGGKPQHF. CDR3 in DNA: TGCGCCAGCAGCCCTAGCAAGGGAGGGAAGCCCCAGCATTTT.

This clone occurred once. The V gene is TRBV27, the J gene TRBJ2-5, with 13 bases identical to TRBD2. Germline assignment: CDR1 MNHEY and CDR2 SMNVEV (reference sequence). This CDR3 has 16 residues. V gave up 6 bases and J gave up 5 bases; unmatched junction bases: 9. The CDR3 DNA reads as TGTGCCAGCAGCTTGACTAGCGGGGGGCTTGGGGAGACCCAGTACTTC. This gives the protein CASSLTSGGLGETQYF.

The CDR3 bases are TGTGCCAGCAGCCCTCTTAGAGGACAGAACACTGAAGCTTTCTTT. This translates into CASSPLRGQNTEAFF. The rearrangement uses TRBV11-2 and TRBJ1-1; D might be TRBD1 (5 bases). This CDR3 has 15 residues. The germline V gene has CDR1 SGHAT and CDR2 FQNNGV. With 5 bases removed from V and 1 base from J, the gap between germline ends came to 14 bases.

J is TRBJ1-4 and V is TRBV28; tentative D call: TRBD1 (6 bases). CDR1 and CDR2 from the germline V gene are MDHEN and SYDVKM. V was pared by 4 bases and J by 1 base, with 16 bases between. There are 17 residues in the CDR3. CDR3 protein: CASSSGGLGGTNEKLFF. The DNA for the CDR3 is TGTGCCAGCAGTTCCGGGGGCTTGGGAGGAACTAATGAAAAACTGTTTTTT.

The chain recombines TRBV11-2 with TRBJ2-1; D may be TRBD1 (5 bases). The germline CDR1 and CDR2 sequences are SGHAT and FQNNGV. V lost 7 bases and J 0 bases, leaving 13 bases between the germline ends. This CDR3 contains 15 residues. As DNA, the CDR3 is TGTGCCAGCATCGAACAGGTGGCCTCCTACAATGAGCAGTTCTTC. Translating gives CASIEQVASYNEQFF.

This rearrangement joins TRBV27 to TRBJ2-2, with D possibly being TRBD2 (5 bases). Trimming shortened V by 2 bases and J by 4 bases, and 14 bases separated the two germline ends. The germline V gene has CDR1 MNHEY and CDR2 SMNVEV (reference sequence). The CDR3 runs to 16 residues. The CDR3 sequence: CASSLDEGRGTGELFF. CDR3 sequence (DNA): TGTGCCAGCAGTTTAGATGAGGGTCGGGGCACCGGGGAGCTGTTTTTT.

This clone was seen a single time. The chain's CDR3 is CASSVGSSVGTDTQYF. The CDR3 DNA is TGTGCCAGCAGCGTAGGGTCCAGCGTTGGCACAGATACGCAGTATTTT. The genes are TRBV9 and TRBJ2-3; D is unclear. Trimming took 0 bases from V and 1 from J, leaving 12 bases between them. CDR3 length: 16 residues. In germline, CDR1 is SGDLS, CDR2 YYNGEE.

In its sample, this clone was seen a few times. This rearrangement joins TRBV28 to TRBJ1-6; D is possibly TRBD1 (5 bases). V lost 6 bases and J 7 bases, leaving 13 bases between the germline ends. The CDR3 runs to 14 residues. Germline lookup yields CDR1 MDHEN and CDR2 SYDVKM. CDR3 in DNA: TGTGCCAGCAGGGAACAGGTCGCGAATTCACCCCTCCACTTT. Translated: CASREQVANSPLHF.

This clone has a handful of counts. The rearrangement joins TRBV7-8 to TRBJ2-5; 8 bases are shared with TRBD1. This CDR3 is built from 14 residues. V was pared by 0 bases and J by 5 bases, with 2 bases of the junction left unmatched. Germline assignment: CDR1 SGHVS and CDR2 FQNEAQ. This chain's CDR3 is CASSLATGVETQYF. The DNA for the CDR3 is TGTGCCAGCAGCTTAGCGACAGGGGTCGAGACCCAGTACTTC.

V gene TRBV6-5 combines with J gene TRBJ1-5; perhaps TRBD1 as D (5 bases). V was pared by 8 bases and J by 4 bases, with 18 bases between. The length of the CDR3 is 15 residues. Germline V gene data show CDR1 as MNHEY and CDR2 as SVGAGI. The CDR3 spells CASRPGTVPNQPQHF. The CDR3 nucleotides are TGTGCCAGCCGCCCGGGGACGGTACCAAATCAGCCCCAGCATTTT.

This chain uses TRBV28 with TRBJ1-5; TRBD1 is a possible D gene (6 bases). V was clipped by 5 bases and J by 3 bases, with 11 bases between them. The CDR3 is 14 amino acids. Germline V gene data show CDR1 as MDHEN and CDR2 as SYDVKM. CDR3 DNA sequence: TGTGCCAGCAGTGACCACAGGGACAATCAGCCCCAGCATTTT. Amino acid sequence: CASSDHRDNQPQHF.

Remarks on this clone: Other DNA sequences of this sample code for an identical CDR3. This rearrangement joins TRBV6-1 to TRBJ1-5; TRBD1 agrees at 7 bases. The junction had 0 bases not matched to a gene; V was cut back by 2 bases and J by 2 bases. CDR1 is MNHNS, CDR2 SASEGT, per germline. The CDR3 is made up of 14 amino acids. CDR3 nucleotide sequence: TGTGCCAGCAGTGAACAGGGGGGCAATCAGCCCCAGCATTTT. It yields the protein CASSEQGGNQPQHF.

This clone was seen a single time. V usage is TRBV7-8 and J usage is TRBJ1-2; D gene unclear. This CDR3 has 13 residues. V was cut by 3 bases and J by 2 bases, with 7 bases left in between. Germline lookup yields CDR1 SGHVS and CDR2 FQNEAQ. In nucleotides, the CDR3 is TGTGCCAGCAGCTTTCGGCGCAACTATGGCTACACCTTC. This gives the protein CASSFRRNYGYTF.